These 8 T cell receptor beta chains were sequenced from one sample in a study of T cells after yellow fever vaccination. TCRdb passed the 5' RACE reads through MiXCR, listing each CDR3 protein once. This sample yields about 150,000 distinct CDR3 sequences, of which 6.2% are seen a single time; approximately 3% belongs to the top ten. The sample consisted of CD4+ T cells sorted from PBMCs, taken on the day of the first yellow fever vaccination. All receptors come from a man aged 18 to 30 who received the YFV17D yellow fever vaccine.

The chain couples TRBV3-1 to TRBJ2-1; 8 bases are a match to TRBD1. V was clipped by 3 bases and J by 8 bases; unmatched bases: 6. Per the germline V gene, CDR1 is LGHDT and CDR2 is YNNKEL (reference sequence). CDR3 length: 14 amino acids. CDR3 region: CASSHHRGIDEQFF. The CDR3 DNA is TGTGCCAGCAGCCATCACAGGGGGATTGATGAGCAGTTCTTC.

This clonotype has ten or more counts. The chain employs TRBV3-1 and TRBJ1-1; possibly TRBD1 for D (5 bases). CDR3 length: 17 residues. The germline CDR1 and CDR2 sequences are LGHDT and YNNKEL (reference sequence). V lost 4 bases and J 2 bases, leaving 20 bases between the germline ends. The CDR3 DNA reads as TGTGCCAGCAGCCGTCCCGGTCTCGGGACGAAAAACACTGAAGCTTTCTTT. It codes for CASSRPGLGTKNTEAFF. Variable domain in full (rest from reference TRBV3-1 and TRBJ1-1): DTAVSQTPKYLVTQMGNDKSIKCEQNLGHDTMYWYKQDSKKFLKIMFSYNNKELIINETVPNRFSPKSPDKAHLNLHINSLELGDSAVYFCASSRPGLGTKNTEAFFGQGTRLTVV.

This clonotype has at least ten counts. The junction does not match germline at one end; this may be a read error. This sequence joins TRBV7-2 and TRBJ1-4, with a weak D call TRBD1 (6 bases). The CDR3 sequence is 13 residues long. The germline gives CDR1 SGHTA, CDR2 FQGNSA. CDR3 loop: CASSSGHNGKLFF. The CDR3 DNA reads TGTGCCAGCAGCTCGGGACATAATGGAAAACTGTTTTTT.

This clonotype occurred a few times. The chain joins TRBV28 to TRBJ1-1; D gene uncertain. CDR3 length: 15 amino acids. Trimming pared 2 bases from V and 3 bases from J, leaving 13 bases between. CDR1 and CDR2 from the germline V gene are MDHEN and SYDVKM. Written as DNA, the CDR3 is TGTGCCAGCAGTTTACCCGGGAGGGTAGACACTGAAGCTTTCTTT. Encoded protein: CASSLPGRVDTEAFF.

The chain couples TRBV12-3 or TRBV12-4 to TRBJ2-7, with D possibly TRBD2 on 5 matching bases. Trimming removed 8 bases at V and 6 bases at J, with 14 bases between. The CDR3 runs to 12 residues. CDR3: CASGSEAGEQYV. CDR3 DNA: TGTGCCAGCGGCAGCGAGGCGGGCGAGCAGTACGTC.

This clonotype has just a few counts. This rearrangement joins TRBV5-1 to TRBJ1-1; D not resolved. This CDR3 contains 15 residues. CDR1 is SGHRS and CDR2 is YFSETQ in the germline V gene. The V and J ends lost 1 base and 1 base respectively, with 11 bases between them. For the CDR3, the DNA is TGCGCCAGCAGCTTGAATTCCGCAGGGAACACTGAAGCTTTCTTT. Its protein product is CASSLNSAGNTEAFF.

V is TRBV3-1 and J is TRBJ2-3; TRBD2 matches 10 bases. CDR3 length equals 15 residues. After removal of 5 bases from V and 6 bases from J, the junction contained 8 bases not matched to a gene. The V gene's germline CDR1 is LGHDT and CDR2 YNNKEL (reference sequence). CDR3 amino acids: CASSSIAGGLDTQYF. DNA of the CDR3: TGTGCCAGCAGCAGTATAGCGGGGGGCCTGGATACGCAGTATTTT.

This rearrangement joins TRBV7-2 to TRBJ2-7, with 9 bases aligning to TRBD1. Germline V CDR1 and CDR2: SGHTA, FQGNSA. The junction had 5 bases not matched to a gene; V was cut back by 1 base and J by 4 bases. The CDR3 is 15 residues long. The chain's CDR3 is CASSLGQGGTYEQYF. The CDR3 region has the DNA TGTGCCAGCAGCTTAGGACAGGGGGGGACTTACGAGCAGTACTTC.